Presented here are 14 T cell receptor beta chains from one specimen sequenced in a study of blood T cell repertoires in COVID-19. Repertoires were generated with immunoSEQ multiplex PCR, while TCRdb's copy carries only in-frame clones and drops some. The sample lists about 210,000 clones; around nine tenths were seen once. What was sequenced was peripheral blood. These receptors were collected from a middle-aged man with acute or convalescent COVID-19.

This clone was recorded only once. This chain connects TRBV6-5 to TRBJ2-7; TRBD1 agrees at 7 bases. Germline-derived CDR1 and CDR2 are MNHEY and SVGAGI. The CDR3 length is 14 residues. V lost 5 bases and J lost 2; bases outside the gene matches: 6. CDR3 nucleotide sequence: TGTGCCAGCAGTCCGGACAGGAGAGCCTACGAGCAGTACTTC. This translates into CASSPDRRAYEQYF.

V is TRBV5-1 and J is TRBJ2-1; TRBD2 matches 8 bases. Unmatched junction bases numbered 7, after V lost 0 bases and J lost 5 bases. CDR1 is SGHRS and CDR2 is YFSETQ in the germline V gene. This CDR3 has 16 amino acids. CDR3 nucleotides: TGCGCCAGCAGCTTGGGACCGCGGGGGGTCAACAATGAGCAGTTCTTC. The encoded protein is CASSLGPRGVNNEQFF.

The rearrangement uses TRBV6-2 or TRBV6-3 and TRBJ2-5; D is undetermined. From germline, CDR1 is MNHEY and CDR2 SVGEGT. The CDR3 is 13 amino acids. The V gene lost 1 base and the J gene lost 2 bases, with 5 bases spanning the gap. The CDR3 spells CASSYYPQETQYF. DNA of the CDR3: TGTGCCAGCAGTTACTATCCTCAAGAGACCCAGTACTTC.

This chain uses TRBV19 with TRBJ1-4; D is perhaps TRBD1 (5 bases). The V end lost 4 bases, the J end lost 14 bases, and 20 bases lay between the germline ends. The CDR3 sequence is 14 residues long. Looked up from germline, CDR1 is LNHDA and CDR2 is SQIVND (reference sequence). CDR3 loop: CASSTSQWTTSLFF. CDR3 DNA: TGTGCCAGTAGTACCTCACAGTGGACAACCAGTCTGTTTTTT.

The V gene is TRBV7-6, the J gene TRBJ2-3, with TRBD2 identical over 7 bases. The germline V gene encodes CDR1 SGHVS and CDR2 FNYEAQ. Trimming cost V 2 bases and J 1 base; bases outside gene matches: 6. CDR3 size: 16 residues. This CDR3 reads CASSLHGLGGTDTQYF. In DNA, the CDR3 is TGTGCCAGCAGCTTACACGGACTAGGGGGCACAGATACGCAGTATTTT.

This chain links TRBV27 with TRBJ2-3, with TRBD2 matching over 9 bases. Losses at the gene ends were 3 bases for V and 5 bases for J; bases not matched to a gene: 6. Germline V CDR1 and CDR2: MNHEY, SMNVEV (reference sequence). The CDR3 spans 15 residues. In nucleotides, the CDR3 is TGTGCCAGCAGTTTCCGGACTAGCGTCGAAGATACGCAGTATTTT. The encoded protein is CASSFRTSVEDTQYF.

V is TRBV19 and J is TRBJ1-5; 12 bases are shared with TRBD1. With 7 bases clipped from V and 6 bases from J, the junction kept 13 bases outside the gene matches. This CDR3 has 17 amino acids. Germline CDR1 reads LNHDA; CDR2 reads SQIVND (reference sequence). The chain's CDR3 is CASINIQGQGAGQPQHF. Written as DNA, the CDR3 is TGTGCCAGTATCAACATTCAGGGACAGGGGGCTGGTCAGCCCCAGCATTTT.

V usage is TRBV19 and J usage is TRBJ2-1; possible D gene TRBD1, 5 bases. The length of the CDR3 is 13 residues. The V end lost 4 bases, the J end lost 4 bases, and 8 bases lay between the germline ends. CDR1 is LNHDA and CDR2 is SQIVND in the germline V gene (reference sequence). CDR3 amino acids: CASSTTDYNEQFF. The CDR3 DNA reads TGTGCCAGTAGTACGACAGATTACAATGAGCAGTTCTTC.

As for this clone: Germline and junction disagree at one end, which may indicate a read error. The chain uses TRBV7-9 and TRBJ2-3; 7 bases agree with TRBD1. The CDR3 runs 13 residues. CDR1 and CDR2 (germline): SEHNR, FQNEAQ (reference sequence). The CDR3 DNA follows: TGTGCCAGCAGGTTAGGGGGCCCGGATACGCAGTATTTT. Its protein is CASRLGGPDTQYF.

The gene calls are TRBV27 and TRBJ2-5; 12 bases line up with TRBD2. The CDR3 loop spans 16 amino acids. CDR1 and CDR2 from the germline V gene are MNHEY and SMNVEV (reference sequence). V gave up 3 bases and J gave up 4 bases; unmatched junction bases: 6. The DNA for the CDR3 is TGTGCCAGCAGTTTTCGGCTAGCGGGGGGGCTAGAGACCCAGTACTTC. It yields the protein CASSFRLAGGLETQYF.

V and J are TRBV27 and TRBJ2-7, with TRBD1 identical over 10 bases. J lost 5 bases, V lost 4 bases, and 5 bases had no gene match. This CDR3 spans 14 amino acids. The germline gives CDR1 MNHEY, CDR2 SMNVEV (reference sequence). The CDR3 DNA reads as TGTGCCAGCAGTTCGGGACAGGGGCTCGACGAGCAGTACTTC. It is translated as CASSSGQGLDEQYF.

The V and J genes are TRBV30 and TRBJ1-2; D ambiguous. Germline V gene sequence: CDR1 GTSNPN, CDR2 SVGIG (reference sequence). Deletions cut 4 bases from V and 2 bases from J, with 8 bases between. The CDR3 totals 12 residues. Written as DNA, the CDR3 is TGTGCCTGGATGTCCACAAACTATGGCTACACCTTC. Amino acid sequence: CAWMSTNYGYTF.

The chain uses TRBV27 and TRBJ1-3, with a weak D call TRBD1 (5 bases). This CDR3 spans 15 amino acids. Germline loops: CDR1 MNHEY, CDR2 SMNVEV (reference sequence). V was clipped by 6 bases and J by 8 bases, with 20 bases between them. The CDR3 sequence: CASSAYTGSAHTIYF. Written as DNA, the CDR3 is TGTGCCAGCAGCGCTTATACAGGATCGGCACACACCATATATTTT.

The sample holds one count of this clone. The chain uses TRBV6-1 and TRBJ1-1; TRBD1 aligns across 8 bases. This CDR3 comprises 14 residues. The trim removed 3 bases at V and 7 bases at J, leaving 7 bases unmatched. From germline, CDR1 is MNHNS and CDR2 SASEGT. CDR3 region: CASSEGTGLFEAFF. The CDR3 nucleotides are TGTGCCAGCAGTGAGGGGACAGGACTATTTGAAGCTTTCTTT.